The T cell receptor (beta chain) under discussion was sequenced for a study of T cell responses to AZD1222 COVID-19 vaccine. Points from the study as a whole: White British donors predominated, females outnumbered males, and clonal diversity was possibly underestimated.

Turning to this clone: What it binds is unknown.

Germline V lookup: CDR1 SQVTM, CDR2 ANQGSEA. The CDR3 loop spans 16 amino acids. The V gene lost 5 bases and the J gene lost 5 bases, with 21 bases spanning the gap. Clones were read by immunoSEQ multiplex PCR, and TCRdb kept only the in-frame ones, dropping some. The data contain 65,000 to 95,000 clones, roughly 85% of them singletons. Sequenced here: peripheral blood, sampled 28 days after the second AZD1222 dose. This rearrangement joins TRBV29-1 to TRBJ1-4; tentative D call: TRBD1 (5 bases). The source is an adult who received the AZD1222 COVID-19 vaccine. CDR3 DNA sequence: TGCAGCGTTACACTTGGGTTGCAGGGAGCGAATGAAAAACTGTTTTTT. It encodes CSVTLGLQGANEKLFF.